The clone carrying this T cell receptor (beta chain) was detected many times. Its antigen is not known. Authors' data handling: The authors used CDR3 differences across clinicopathological groups to build a distant-metastasis classifier for papillary thyroid cancer. TCRdb re-clonotyped the PCR reads through MiXCR. The V and J calls here are based on TCRdb, not the publication. The table has around 13,000 clones, 20% to 25% seen once. All patients were untreated before thyroid surgery. The data belong to a study of metastatic and nonmetastatic thyroid tumors. Turning to the study itself: From malignant and benign thyroid patients, repertoires in blood and in tumor or nodule tissue were compared. Study-wide points: The reported finding was significantly higher TCR beta diversity in malignant thyroid tumors relative to benign nodules, in blood and tumor.

From germline, CDR1 is SGHRS and CDR2 YFSETQ. Trimming stripped 0 bases from V and 9 bases from J, with 17 bases between. This CDR3 comprises 15 residues. The TCR comes from a female donor with papillary thyroid cancer or a benign thyroid nodule (not recorded which). Some clones in this sample may be carry-over from other donors' samples. This chain uses TRBV5-1 with TRBJ2-3; a possible D gene is TRBD2 (5 bases). The sequencing sample was made of blood. As DNA, the CDR3 is TGCGCCAGCAGCTTGGGGGCCGGGGAAGCACGGACGCAGTATTTT. Amino acids: CASSLGAGEARTQYF.